These 10 T cell receptor beta chains originate from one sample sequenced in a study of blood T cell repertoires in COVID-19. The assay was immunoSEQ multiplex PCR, and TCRdb's table has in-frame clones only and misses some. The sample contains roughly 120,000 clones, approximately 85% of which appear only once. Specimen: peripheral blood. The receptors shown here come from an elderly woman with COVID-19, enrolled during active disease.

This sequence joins TRBV6-2 or TRBV6-3 and TRBJ1-4; D might be TRBD1 (5 bases). Trimming removed 0 bases at V and 6 bases at J, with 14 bases between. This CDR3 has 16 residues. CDR1 and CDR2 (germline): MNHEY, SVGEGT. DNA for the CDR3: TGTGCCAGCAGTTACTCGGGGGGTTTAAAGCATGAAAAACTGTTTTTT. It translates to CASSYSGGLKHEKLFF.

The chain is built from TRBV5-4 and TRBJ2-1; 8 nucleotides agree with TRBD2. Germline CDR1 and CDR2: SGHNT and YYREEE (reference sequence). CDR3 length: 15 residues. With V trimmed by 2 bases and J by 6 bases, 7 bases remained unmatched. The CDR3: CASSFSGGGGNEQFF. CDR3 nucleotide sequence: TGTGCCAGCAGCTTCAGCGGGGGAGGGGGCAATGAGCAGTTCTTC.

The chain carries TRBV9 and TRBJ1-2; D might be TRBD1 (6 bases). Trimming took off 4 bases at V and 4 bases at J, with 32 bases between the two ends. CDR3 length: 20 amino acids. Per the germline V gene, CDR1 is SGDLS and CDR2 is YYNGEE. CDR3 DNA sequence: TGTGCCAGCAGCCATCCCCTAGGCGGACAGACAAATTACTCTACCTATGGCTACACCTTC. Protein sequence: CASSHPLGGQTNYSTYGYTF.

This chain connects TRBV5-4 to TRBJ2-3, with 8 bases lining up with TRBD2. Looked up from germline, CDR1 is SGHNT and CDR2 is YYREEE (reference sequence). J was trimmed by 3 bases and V by 4 bases; bases with no gene match: 7. This CDR3 region has 15 residues. The CDR3 coding sequence is TGTGCCAGCAGCCCGGGGGGGACGGGAACAGATACGCAGTATTTT. It specifies CASSPGGTGTDTQYF. Drawing the rest from reference TRBV5-4 and TRBJ2-3, the complete variable domain is ETGVTQSPTHLIKTRGQQVTLRCSSQSGHNTVSWYQQALGQGPQFIFQYYREEENGRGNFPPRFSGLQFPNYSSELNVNALELDDSALYLCASSPGGTGTDTQYFGPGTRLTVL.

The chain has TRBV7-6 and TRBJ2-2, with 7 bases fitting TRBD2. The germline gives CDR1 SGHVS, CDR2 FNYEAQ. The CDR3 is 15 amino acids. Trimming took 2 bases from V and 7 from J; bases not matched to a gene: 7. CDR3 coding DNA: TGTGCCAGCAGCTTAACTGGACTAGGAGTCGGGGAGCTGTTTTTT. This translates into CASSLTGLGVGELFF.

The chain uses TRBV28 and TRBJ1-5, with 9 nucleotides matching TRBD1. The CDR3 contains 15 residues. Trimming at V came to 5 bases and at J to 1 base, leaving 3 bases not matched to a gene. Germline V gives CDR1 MDHEN, CDR2 SYDVKM. In nucleotides, the CDR3 is TGTGCCAGCAGTACAGGGGGCGCGAGCAATCAGCCCCAGCATTTT. Translating gives CASSTGGASNQPQHF.

This clone appeared once. V and J are TRBV6-5 and TRBJ2-7; 7 bases are shared with TRBD1. The V and J ends lost 9 bases and 2 bases, in that order; junction bases with no gene match: 4. This CDR3 is 12 amino acids long. The germline gives CDR1 MNHEY, CDR2 SVGAGI. The CDR3, as DNA: TGTGCCAGTACAGGGGTCACCTACGAGCAGTACTTC. It encodes CASTGVTYEQYF.

This chain uses TRBV28 with TRBJ1-1; the match to TRBD1 covers 9 bases. Trimming at V came to 5 bases and at J to 8 bases, leaving 3 bases not matched to a gene. The length of the CDR3 is 12 residues. In germline, CDR1 is MDHEN, CDR2 SYDVKM. The chain's CDR3 is CASSQQGAEAFF. The DNA of the CDR3 is TGTGCCAGCAGTCAACAGGGGGCCGAAGCTTTCTTT.

This clone was found once. Written as DNA, the CDR3 is TGCAGCGTTGACTGGGGGCTATCTGGAAACACCATATATTTT. Translating it yields CSVDWGLSGNTIYF. The rearrangement joins TRBV29-1 to TRBJ1-3, with D possibly matching TRBD1 (6 bases). Trimming left V 3 bases short and J 1 base short, with 10 bases between. Germline V lookup: CDR1 SQVTM, CDR2 ANQGSEA. CDR3 size: 14 residues.

The chain combines TRBV7-6 with TRBJ2-1; 8 bases are shared with TRBD2. Germline loops: CDR1 SGHVS, CDR2 FNYEAQ. V trimming: 4 bases; J trimming: 5 bases; junction bases outside the gene matches: 4. The length of the CDR3 is 14 residues. CDR3 coding DNA: TGTGCCAGCAGCTACCGGACTAGCAACAATGAGCAGTTCTTC. It encodes CASSYRTSNNEQFF.